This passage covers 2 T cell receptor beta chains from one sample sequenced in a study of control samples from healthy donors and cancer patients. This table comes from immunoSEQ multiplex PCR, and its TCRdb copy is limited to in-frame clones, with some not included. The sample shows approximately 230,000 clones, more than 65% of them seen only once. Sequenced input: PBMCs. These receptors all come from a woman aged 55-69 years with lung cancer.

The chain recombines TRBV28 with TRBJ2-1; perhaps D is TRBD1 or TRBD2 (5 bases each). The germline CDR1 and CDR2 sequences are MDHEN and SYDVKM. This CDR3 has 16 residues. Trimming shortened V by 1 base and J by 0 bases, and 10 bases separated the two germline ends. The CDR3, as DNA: TGTGCCAGCAGTTTATATGGGACCGGCTCCTACAATGAGCAGTTCTTC. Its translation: CASSLYGTGSYNEQFF.

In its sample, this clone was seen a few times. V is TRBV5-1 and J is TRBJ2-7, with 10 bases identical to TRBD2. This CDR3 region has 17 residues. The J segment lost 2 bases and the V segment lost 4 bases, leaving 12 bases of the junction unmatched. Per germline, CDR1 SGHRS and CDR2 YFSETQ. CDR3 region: CASSRPGASGGTYEQYF. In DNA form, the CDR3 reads TGCGCCAGCAGCCGCCCTGGGGCTAGCGGGGGAACCTACGAGCAGTACTTC. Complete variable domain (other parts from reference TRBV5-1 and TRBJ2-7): KAGVTQTPRYLIKTRGQQVTLSCSPISGHRSVSWYQQTPGQGLQFLFEYFSETQRNKGNFPGRFSGRQFSNSRSEMNVSTLELGDSALYLCASSRPGASGGTYEQYFGPGTRLTVT.